Shown below are 22 T cell receptor beta chains from a single sample sequenced in a study of shared clonotypes between healthy human individuals. Data came from immunoSEQ multiplex PCR; TCRdb stores just in-frame clones and leaves some out. This sample has some 2.4 million clones, with roughly 93% found just once. Sequencing was carried out using naive CD4+ T cells from PBMCs. Subset: CD45RA+ positively selected. The receptors here all came from a man between 18 and 29 years old in good health. Some clones in this sample may be carry-over from other donors' samples.

This chain joins TRBV5-4 and TRBJ1-1, with D possibly being TRBD1 (5 bases). The CDR3 is 15 amino acids. Germline V gene data show CDR1 as SGHNT and CDR2 as YYREEE (reference sequence). The germline V and J ends were trimmed by 0 bases and 4 bases, with 13 bases remaining between them. The CDR3 sequence: CASSLESGLGTEAFF. CDR3 sequence (DNA): TGTGCCAGCAGCTTGGAGTCAGGGCTAGGCACTGAAGCTTTCTTT.

This chain joins TRBV5-1 and TRBJ2-2, with D possibly matching TRBD2 (6 bases). V lost 1 base, J lost 4 bases, and 8 bases lay in between. The CDR3 runs 14 residues. The germline CDR1 and CDR2 sequences are SGHRS and YFSETQ. Here the CDR3 DNA reads TGCGCCAGCAGCTTGACTAGCCCCACCGGGGAGCTGTTTTTT. Its translation is CASSLTSPTGELFF.

This clone came up once. V is TRBV2 and J is TRBJ1-4, with 7 bases that match TRBD1. With V trimmed by 5 bases and J by 0 bases, 6 bases remained unmatched. Germline values: CDR1 SNHLY, CDR2 FYNNEI. The length of the CDR3 is 16 residues. The CDR3 region has the DNA TGTGCCAGCAGTTTCCACAGGGGTACAACTAATGAAAAACTGTTTTTT. It yields the protein CASSFHRGTTNEKLFF.

The table lists this clone with a count of one. The chain couples TRBV19 to TRBJ1-4, with 7 bases matching TRBD1. The CDR3 spans 16 residues. CDR1 is LNHDA, CDR2 SQIVND, per germline (reference sequence). The V and J ends lost 5 bases and 3 bases, in that order; junction bases with no gene match: 9. CDR3 amino acids: CASSFNPGGSNEKLFF. CDR3 coding DNA: TGTGCCAGTAGTTTTAATCCAGGGGGATCTAATGAAAAACTGTTTTTT.

The chain uses TRBV6-5 and TRBJ1-2; D is undetermined. The germline V gene encodes CDR1 MNHEY and CDR2 SVGAGI. Trimming left V 2 bases short and J 7 bases short, with 14 bases between. The CDR3 is made up of 14 amino acids. For the CDR3, the DNA is TGTGCCAGCAGTTACCTTGGAGGGTCTATTGGCTACACCTTC. Encoded protein: CASSYLGGSIGYTF.

This chain uses TRBV6-6 with TRBJ2-2; 10 nucleotides align to TRBD2. The CDR3 loop spans 16 amino acids. The J segment lost 3 bases and the V segment lost 4 bases, leaving 5 bases of the junction unmatched. Germline V gene data show CDR1 as MNHNY and CDR2 as SVGAGI (reference sequence). CDR3 region: CASSWTSGRDTGELFF. DNA for the CDR3: TGTGCCAGCAGTTGGACTAGCGGTAGAGACACCGGGGAGCTGTTTTTT.

The genes are TRBV5-1 and TRBJ2-2; TRBD2 matches at 8 bases. V was pared by 3 bases and J by 5 bases, with 9 bases of the junction left unmatched. CDR3 length equals 16 residues. The germline V gene encodes CDR1 SGHRS and CDR2 YFSETQ. CDR3 in DNA: TGCGCCAGCAGCTCCTCGGGAGGGCCTGGGACCGGGGAGCTGTTTTTT. Protein product: CASSSSGGPGTGELFF.

This sequence joins TRBV7-9 and TRBJ1-1; D is ambiguous. The CDR3 is made up of 14 amino acids. The V gene's germline CDR1 is SEHNR and CDR2 FQNEAQ (reference sequence). The V gene lost 4 bases and the J gene lost 5 bases, with 14 bases spanning the gap. CDR3 sequence: CASSSPGRWTEAFF. Here the CDR3 DNA reads TGTGCCAGCAGCTCTCCCGGCAGGTGGACTGAAGCTTTCTTT.

The sample holds a few counts of this clone. The rearrangement links TRBV7-9 to TRBJ1-1; D is ambiguous. Trimming took 3 bases from V and 1 from J, leaving 9 bases between them. Germline V gene lookup returns CDR1 SEHNR and CDR2 FQNEAQ (reference sequence). This CDR3 spans 14 amino acids. The CDR3 DNA reads as TGTGCCAGCAGCTTCCGCAGACAGAACACTGAAGCTTTCTTT. Translated, it gives CASSFRRQNTEAFF.

The chain is built from TRBV7-9 and TRBJ1-1; D not resolved. CDR1 and CDR2 (germline): SEHNR, FQNEAQ (reference sequence). The germline V and J ends were trimmed by 1 base and 7 bases, with 7 bases remaining between them. The CDR3 contains 12 residues. CDR3 loop: CASSLVPSEAFF. The CDR3 nucleotides are TGTGCCAGCAGCTTAGTACCGAGTGAAGCTTTCTTT. Drawing the rest from reference TRBV7-9 and TRBJ1-1, the complete variable domain is DTGVSQNPRHKITKRGQNVTFRCDPISEHNRLYWYRQTLGQGPEFLTYFQNEAQLEKSRLLSDRFSAERPKGSFSTLEIQRTEQGDSAMYLCASSLVPSEAFFGQGTRLTVV.

V gene TRBV27 combines with J gene TRBJ2-1, with 8 bases identical to TRBD2. Germline V gene lookup returns CDR1 MNHEY and CDR2 SMNVEV (reference sequence). This CDR3 is 16 amino acids long. The V gene end was trimmed by 5 bases and the J gene end by 4 bases; junction bases not matched to a gene: 10. The CDR3 protein is CASSPDLAGAYNEQFF. Written as DNA, the CDR3 is TGTGCCAGCAGTCCAGATCTAGCGGGCGCTTACAATGAGCAGTTCTTC.

The chain employs TRBV7-2 and TRBJ1-5; the match to TRBD1 covers 8 bases. Trimming took 5 bases from V and 5 from J; bases not matched to a gene: 5. The CDR3 contains 14 residues. Germline assignment: CDR1 SGHTA and CDR2 FQGNSA. This CDR3 is CASSKGQAYQPQHF. The CDR3 DNA is TGTGCCAGCAGCAAGGGACAGGCCTATCAGCCCCAGCATTTT.

J is TRBJ2-2 and V is TRBV6-1, with D uncertain. This CDR3 is 19 amino acids long. Germline CDR1 reads MNHNS; CDR2 reads SASEGT. V was trimmed by 4 bases and J by 0 bases, leaving 21 bases between them. The CDR3 DNA is TGTGCCAGCAGTGCCCGACCATTACTAAGCGCTACGAACACCGGGGAGCTGTTTTTT. This sequence encodes CASSARPLLSATNTGELFF.

This chain uses TRBV5-1 with TRBJ1-2; weak D call: TRBD1 (5 bases). V was trimmed by 4 bases and J by 3 bases, leaving 10 bases between them. The length of the CDR3 is 13 residues. Germline V gives CDR1 SGHRS, CDR2 YFSETQ. The CDR3 here is CASSVGTYYGYTF. The CDR3 bases are TGCGCCAGCAGCGTCGGGACTTACTATGGCTACACCTTC.

This clone appeared once. The chain recombines TRBV11-1 with TRBJ2-7; 9 bases align to TRBD2. V lost 5 bases, J lost 0 bases, and 8 bases stayed unmatched. The CDR3 has 16 residues. The germline V gene has CDR1 SGHAT and CDR2 FQDESV (reference sequence). In DNA, the CDR3 is TGTGCCAGCAGCACCAGGGGACTAGCCTCCTCCTACGAGCAGTACTTC. It encodes CASSTRGLASSYEQYF. The variable domain in full, with the rest retrieved from reference TRBV11-1 and TRBJ2-7, is EAEVAQSPRYKITEKSQAVAFWCDPISGHATLYWYRQILGQGPELLVQFQDESVVDDSQLPKDRFSAERLKGVDSTLKIQPAELGDSAMYLCASSTRGLASSYEQYFGPGTRLTVT.

Comments on this clone: In the same sample, other DNA sequences code for this CDR3. The V and J genes are TRBV15 and TRBJ1-2; TRBD1 might be the D (5 bases). Deletions cut 0 bases from V and 4 bases from J, with 6 bases between. The V gene's germline CDR1 is LNHNV and CDR2 YYDKDF (reference sequence). This CDR3 has 13 residues. The CDR3 is CATSREGGYGYTF. DNA for the CDR3: TGTGCCACCAGCAGAGAGGGGGGCTATGGCTACACCTTC.

The table lists this clone with a few counts. This chain links TRBV14 with TRBJ2-2; maybe TRBD1 (6 bases). The CDR3 runs 16 residues. Germline V gene data show CDR1 as SGHDN and CDR2 as FVKESK. The V end lost 0 bases, the J end lost 2 bases, and 10 bases lay between the germline ends. CDR3 residues: CASSQEPGANTGELFF. Here the CDR3 DNA reads TGTGCCAGCAGCCAAGAACCAGGGGCTAACACCGGGGAGCTGTTTTTT.

The chain recombines TRBV5-6 with TRBJ2-2; no reliable D call. V was clipped by 4 bases and J by 5 bases, with 6 bases between them. This CDR3 spans 12 amino acids. Germline V gene data show CDR1 as SGHDT and CDR2 as YYEEEE. CDR3 nucleotide sequence: TGTGCCAGCAGCCATCGGACCGGGGAGCTGTTTTTT. This codes for CASSHRTGELFF.

On this clone: Other nucleotide sequences in the sample specify the same CDR3. The chain couples TRBV18 to TRBJ2-2, with TRBD1 identical over 9 bases. Per the germline V gene, CDR1 is KGHSH and CDR2 is LQKENI. Losses at the gene ends were 6 bases for V and 3 bases for J; bases not matched to a gene: 5. This CDR3 is 15 amino acids long. The CDR3 protein is CASSPRTGDTGELFF. As DNA, the CDR3 is TGTGCCAGCTCCCCGAGGACAGGGGACACCGGGGAGCTGTTTTTT. Variable domain in full (rest from reference TRBV18 and TRBJ2-2): NAGVMQNPRHLVRRRGQEARLRCSPMKGHSHVYWYRQLPEEGLKFMVYLQKENIIDESGMPKERFSAEFPKEGPSILRIQQVVRGDSAAYFCASSPRTGDTGELFFGEGSRLTVL.

The J gene is TRBJ2-5, the V gene TRBV6-5; possible D gene TRBD1, 6 bases. This CDR3 contains 13 residues. Trimming shortened V by 6 bases and J by 5 bases, and 13 bases separated the two germline ends. Germline V gene data show CDR1 as MNHEY and CDR2 as SVGAGI. The CDR3 reads CASSIDRWETQYF. CDR3 sequence (DNA): TGTGCCAGCAGCATCGACAGGTGGGAGACCCAGTACTTC.

This sequence joins TRBV5-1 and TRBJ2-1; TRBD1 matches at 8 bases. Germline trimming cut 3 bases from V and 8 bases from J; bases unmatched to any gene: 13. The length of the CDR3 is 16 residues. CDR1 is SGHRS and CDR2 is YFSETQ in the germline V gene. The CDR3 sequence: CASSSAGTGMFDEQFF. In DNA form, the CDR3 reads TGCGCCAGCAGCTCCGCCGGGACAGGAATGTTCGATGAGCAGTTCTTC.

Note on this clone: Other DNA sequences in the same sample also yield this CDR3. The rearrangement uses TRBV5-4 and TRBJ2-5, with TRBD2 identical over 10 bases. V was clipped by 4 bases and J by 5 bases; unmatched bases: 2. There are 13 residues in the CDR3. Germline V gene sequence: CDR1 SGHNT, CDR2 YYREEE (reference sequence). The CDR3 loop reads CASSPAGGETQYF. The CDR3, as DNA: TGTGCCAGCAGCCCAGCGGGAGGGGAGACCCAGTACTTC.